This section outlines one TCR beta chain sequence together with its context. This sample is drawn from a study of control samples from healthy donors and cancer patients. TCRdb's copy holds only in-frame clones and misses some; the assay was immunoSEQ multiplex PCR. Seen here are 100,000 to 150,000 clones, approximately 93% observed once, and the top ten hold 6.5% to 9%. The sample was blood. This TCR was sampled from a woman in her late teens or twenties in good health.

This chain's CDR3 is CASTARQGAVLSGANVLTF. The CDR3, as DNA: TGTGCCAGCACCGCGCGTCAGGGCGCAGTCCTCTCTGGGGCCAACGTCCTGACTTTC. The chain carries TRBV7-2 and TRBJ2-6, with D perhaps matching TRBD1 (5 bases). The CDR3 has 19 amino acids. Germline assignment: CDR1 SGHTA and CDR2 FQGNSA. Between the trimmed V and J ends, which lost 7 bases and 0 bases, there was a span of 22 bases.